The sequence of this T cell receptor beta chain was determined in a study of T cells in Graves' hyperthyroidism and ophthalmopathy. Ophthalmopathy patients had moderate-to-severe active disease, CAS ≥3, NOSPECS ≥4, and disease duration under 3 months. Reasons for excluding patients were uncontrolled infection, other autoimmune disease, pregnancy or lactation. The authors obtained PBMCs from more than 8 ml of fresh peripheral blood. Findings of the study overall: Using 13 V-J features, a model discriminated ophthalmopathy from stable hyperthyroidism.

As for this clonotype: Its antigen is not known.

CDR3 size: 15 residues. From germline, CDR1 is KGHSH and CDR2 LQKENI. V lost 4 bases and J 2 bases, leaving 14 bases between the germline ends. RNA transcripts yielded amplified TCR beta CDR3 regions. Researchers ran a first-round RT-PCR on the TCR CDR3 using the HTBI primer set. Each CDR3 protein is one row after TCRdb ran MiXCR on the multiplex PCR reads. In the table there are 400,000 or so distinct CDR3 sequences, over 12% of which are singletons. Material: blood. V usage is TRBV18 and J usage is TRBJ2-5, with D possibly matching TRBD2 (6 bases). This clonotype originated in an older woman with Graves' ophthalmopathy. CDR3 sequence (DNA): TGTGCCAGCTCACTCCCGGGACTCACACAAGAGACCCAGTACTTC. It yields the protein CASSLPGLTQETQYF.